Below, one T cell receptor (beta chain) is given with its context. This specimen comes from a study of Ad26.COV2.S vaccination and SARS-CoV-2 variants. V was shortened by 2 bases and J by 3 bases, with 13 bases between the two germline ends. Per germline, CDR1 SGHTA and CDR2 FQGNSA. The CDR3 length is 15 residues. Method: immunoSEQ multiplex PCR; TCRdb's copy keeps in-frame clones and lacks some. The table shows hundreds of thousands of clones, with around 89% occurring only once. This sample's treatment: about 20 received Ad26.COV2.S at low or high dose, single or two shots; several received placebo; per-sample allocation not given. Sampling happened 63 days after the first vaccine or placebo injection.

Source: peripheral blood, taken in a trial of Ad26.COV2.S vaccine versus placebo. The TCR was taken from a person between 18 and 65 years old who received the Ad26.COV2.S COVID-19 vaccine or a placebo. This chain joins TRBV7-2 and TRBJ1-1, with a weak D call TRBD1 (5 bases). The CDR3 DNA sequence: TGTGCCAGCAGCTTACTTGGGGGTACGGACACTGAAGCTTTCTTT. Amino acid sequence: CASSLLGGTDTEAFF.